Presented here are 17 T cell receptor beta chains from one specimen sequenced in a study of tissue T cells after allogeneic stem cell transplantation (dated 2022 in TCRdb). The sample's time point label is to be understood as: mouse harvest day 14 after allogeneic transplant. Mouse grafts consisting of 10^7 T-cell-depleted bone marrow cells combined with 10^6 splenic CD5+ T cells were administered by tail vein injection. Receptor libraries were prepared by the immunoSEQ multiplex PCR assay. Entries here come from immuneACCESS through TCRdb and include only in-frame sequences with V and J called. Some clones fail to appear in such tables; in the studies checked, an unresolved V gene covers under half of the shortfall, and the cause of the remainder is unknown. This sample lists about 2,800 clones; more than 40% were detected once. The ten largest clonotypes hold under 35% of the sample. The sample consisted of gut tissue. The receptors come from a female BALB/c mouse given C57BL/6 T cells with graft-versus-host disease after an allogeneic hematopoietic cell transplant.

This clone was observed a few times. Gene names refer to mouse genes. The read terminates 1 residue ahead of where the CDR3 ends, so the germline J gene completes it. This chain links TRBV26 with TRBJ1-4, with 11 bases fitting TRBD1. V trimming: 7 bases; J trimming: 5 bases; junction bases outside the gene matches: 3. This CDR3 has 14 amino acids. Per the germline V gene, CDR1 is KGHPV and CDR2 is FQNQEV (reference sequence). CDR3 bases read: TGTGCCAGCATCGGACAGGGGGCGAACGAAAGATTATTT. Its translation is CASIGQGANERLF. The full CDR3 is CASIGQGANERLFF.

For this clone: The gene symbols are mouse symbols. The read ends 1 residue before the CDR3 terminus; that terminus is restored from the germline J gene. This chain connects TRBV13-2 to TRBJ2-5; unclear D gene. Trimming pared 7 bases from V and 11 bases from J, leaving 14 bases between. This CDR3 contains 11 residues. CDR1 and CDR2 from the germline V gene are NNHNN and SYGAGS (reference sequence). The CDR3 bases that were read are TGTGCCAGCCGTCAGACGGTTGACCAGTAC. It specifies CASRQTVDQY. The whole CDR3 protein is CASRQTVDQYF.

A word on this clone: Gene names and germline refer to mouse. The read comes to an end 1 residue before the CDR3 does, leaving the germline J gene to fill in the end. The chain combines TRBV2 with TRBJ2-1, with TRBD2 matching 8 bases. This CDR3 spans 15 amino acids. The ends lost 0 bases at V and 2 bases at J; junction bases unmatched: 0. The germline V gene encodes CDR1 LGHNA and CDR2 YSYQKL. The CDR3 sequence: CASSQELGDYAEQFF. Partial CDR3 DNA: TGTGCCAGCAGCCAAGAACTGGGGGACTATGCTGAGCAGTTC.

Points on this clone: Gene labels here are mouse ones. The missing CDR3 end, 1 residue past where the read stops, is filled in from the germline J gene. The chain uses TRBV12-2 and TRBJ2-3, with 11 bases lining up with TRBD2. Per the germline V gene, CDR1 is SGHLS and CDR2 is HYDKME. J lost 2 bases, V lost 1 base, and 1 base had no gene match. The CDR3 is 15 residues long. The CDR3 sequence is CASSLDWGVAETLYF. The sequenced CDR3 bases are TGTGCCAGCTCTCTGGACTGGGGGGTTGCAGAAACGCTGTAT.

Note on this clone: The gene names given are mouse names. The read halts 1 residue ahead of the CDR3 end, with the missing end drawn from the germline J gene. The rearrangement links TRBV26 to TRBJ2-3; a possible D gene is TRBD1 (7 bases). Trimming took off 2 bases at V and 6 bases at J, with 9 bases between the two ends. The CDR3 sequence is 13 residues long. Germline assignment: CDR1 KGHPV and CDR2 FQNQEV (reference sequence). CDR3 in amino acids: CASSLRGRETLYF. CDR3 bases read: TGTGCCAGCAGTCTGAGGGGGCGGGAAACGCTGTAT.

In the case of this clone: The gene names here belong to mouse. CDR3 loop: CSSSQSKGAGAEQFF. The part of the CDR3 DNA that was read is TGCTCCAGCAGTCAATCGAAGGGGGCCGGGGCTGAGCAGTTC. The V and J genes are TRBV23 and TRBJ2-1; the DNA was not compared with TRBD1, the D call given in the table. The CDR3 is cut off 1 residue early in the read; its end comes from the germline J gene. The germline CDR1 and CDR2 sequences are KGHTA and FQNQQP. CDR3 size: 15 residues.

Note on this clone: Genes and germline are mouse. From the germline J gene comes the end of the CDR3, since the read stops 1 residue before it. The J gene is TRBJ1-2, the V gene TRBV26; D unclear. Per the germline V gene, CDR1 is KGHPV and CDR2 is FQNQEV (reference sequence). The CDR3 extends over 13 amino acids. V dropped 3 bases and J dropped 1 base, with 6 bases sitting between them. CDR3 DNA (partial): TGTGCCAGCAGTCTTGAAAAAAACTCCGACTACACC. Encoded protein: CASSLEKNSDYT. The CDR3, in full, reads CASSLEKNSDYTF.

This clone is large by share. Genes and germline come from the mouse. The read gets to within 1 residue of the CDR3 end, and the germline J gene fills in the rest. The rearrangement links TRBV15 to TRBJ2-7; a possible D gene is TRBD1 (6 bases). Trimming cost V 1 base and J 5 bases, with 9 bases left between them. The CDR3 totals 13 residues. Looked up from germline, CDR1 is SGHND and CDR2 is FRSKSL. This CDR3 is CASSLEGDHEQYF. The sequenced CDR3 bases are TGTGCCAGCAGTTTAGAGGGGGACCATGAACAGTAC.

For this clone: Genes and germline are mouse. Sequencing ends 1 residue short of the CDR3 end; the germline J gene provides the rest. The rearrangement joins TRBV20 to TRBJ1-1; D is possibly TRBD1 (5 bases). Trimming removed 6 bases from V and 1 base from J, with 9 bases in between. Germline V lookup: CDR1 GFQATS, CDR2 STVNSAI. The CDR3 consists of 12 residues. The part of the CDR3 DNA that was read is TGTGGTGCCGGGGGGGTAAACACAGAAGTCTTC. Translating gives CGAGGVNTEVF. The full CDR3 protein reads CGAGGVNTEVFF.

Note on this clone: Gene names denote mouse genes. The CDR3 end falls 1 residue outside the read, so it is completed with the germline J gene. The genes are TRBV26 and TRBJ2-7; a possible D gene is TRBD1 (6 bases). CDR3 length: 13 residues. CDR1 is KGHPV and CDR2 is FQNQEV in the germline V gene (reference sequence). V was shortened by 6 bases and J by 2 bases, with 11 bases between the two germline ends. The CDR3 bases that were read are TGTGCCAGCAGCCGGGACAAAACCTATGAACAGTAC. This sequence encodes CASSRDKTYEQY. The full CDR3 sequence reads CASSRDKTYEQYF.

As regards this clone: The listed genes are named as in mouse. CDR3 protein: CASSRLGGRAGQLYF. CDR3 DNA, as far as it was read: TGTGCCAGCTCCCGACTGGGGGGGCGCGCCGGGCAGCTCTAC. This sequence joins TRBV12-1 and TRBJ2-2; 12 bases agree with TRBD2. Read data end 1 residue before the CDR3 end; the end is taken from the germline J gene. The CDR3 is made up of 15 amino acids. J was trimmed by 6 bases and V by 4 bases; bases with no gene match: 5. Germline V gene data show CDR1 as SGHSN and CDR2 as HYEKVE.

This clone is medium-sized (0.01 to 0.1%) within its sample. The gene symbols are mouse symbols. The CDR3 here is CASSLPGNTLYF. The sequenced CDR3 bases are TGTGCCAGCAGTCTACCTGGAAATACGCTCTAT. The chain carries TRBV26 and TRBJ1-3; D is undetermined. The read falls 1 residue short of the CDR3 end, and the missing part is taken from the germline J gene. There are 12 residues in the CDR3. V lost 3 bases and J 2 bases, leaving 2 bases between the germline ends. Germline assignment: CDR1 KGHPV and CDR2 FQNQEV (reference sequence).

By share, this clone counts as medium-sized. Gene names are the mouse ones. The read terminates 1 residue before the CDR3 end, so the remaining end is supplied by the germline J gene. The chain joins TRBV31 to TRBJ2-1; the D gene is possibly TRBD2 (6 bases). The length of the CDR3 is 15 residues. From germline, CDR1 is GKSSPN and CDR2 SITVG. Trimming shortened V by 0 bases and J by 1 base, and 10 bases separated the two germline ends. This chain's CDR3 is CAWSLDLGNYAEQFF. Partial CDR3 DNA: TGTGCCTGGAGTCTAGATCTGGGGAACTATGCTGAGCAGTTC. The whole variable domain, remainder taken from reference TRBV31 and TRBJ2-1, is AQTIHQWPVAEIKAVGSPLSLGCTIKGKSSPNLYWYWQATGGTLQQLFYSITVGQVESVVQLNLSASRPKDDQFILSTEKLLLSHSGFYLCAWSLDLGNYAEQFFGPGTRLTVL.

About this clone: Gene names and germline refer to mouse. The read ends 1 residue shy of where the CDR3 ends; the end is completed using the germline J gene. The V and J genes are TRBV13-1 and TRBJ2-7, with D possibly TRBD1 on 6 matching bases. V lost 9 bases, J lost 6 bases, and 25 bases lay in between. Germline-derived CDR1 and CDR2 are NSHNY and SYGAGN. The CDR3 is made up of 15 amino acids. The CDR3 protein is CATRVTGHGAGEQYF. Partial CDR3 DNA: TGTGCCACCCGTGTCACGGGACACGGGGCGGGTGAACAGTAC.

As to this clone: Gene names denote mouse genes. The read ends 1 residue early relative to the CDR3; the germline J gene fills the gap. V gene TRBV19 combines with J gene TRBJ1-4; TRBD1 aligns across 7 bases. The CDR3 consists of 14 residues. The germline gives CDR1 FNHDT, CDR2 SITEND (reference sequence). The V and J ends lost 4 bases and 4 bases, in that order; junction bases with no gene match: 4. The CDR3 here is CASSQGGGNERLFF. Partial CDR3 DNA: TGTGCCAGCAGTCAGGGGGGGGGCAACGAAAGATTATTT.

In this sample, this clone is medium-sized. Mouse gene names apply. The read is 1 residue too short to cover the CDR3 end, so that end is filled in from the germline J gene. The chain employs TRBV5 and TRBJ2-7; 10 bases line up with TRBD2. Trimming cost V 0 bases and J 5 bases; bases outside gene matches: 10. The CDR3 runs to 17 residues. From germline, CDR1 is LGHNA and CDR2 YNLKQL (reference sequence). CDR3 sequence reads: CASSQDPRLGGADEQYF. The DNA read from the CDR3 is TGTGCCAGCAGCCAAGATCCCAGACTGGGGGGCGCGGATGAACAGTAC.

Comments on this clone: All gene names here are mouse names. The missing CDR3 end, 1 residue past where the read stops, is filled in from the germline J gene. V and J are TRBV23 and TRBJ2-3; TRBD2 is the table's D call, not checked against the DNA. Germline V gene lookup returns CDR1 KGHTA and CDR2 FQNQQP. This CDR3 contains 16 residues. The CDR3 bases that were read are TGCTCCAGCAGTCAATCCGGCTGGGGGGGCGCGGAAACGCTGTAT. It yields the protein CSSSQSGWGGAETLY. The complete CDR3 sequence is CSSSQSGWGGAETLYF.